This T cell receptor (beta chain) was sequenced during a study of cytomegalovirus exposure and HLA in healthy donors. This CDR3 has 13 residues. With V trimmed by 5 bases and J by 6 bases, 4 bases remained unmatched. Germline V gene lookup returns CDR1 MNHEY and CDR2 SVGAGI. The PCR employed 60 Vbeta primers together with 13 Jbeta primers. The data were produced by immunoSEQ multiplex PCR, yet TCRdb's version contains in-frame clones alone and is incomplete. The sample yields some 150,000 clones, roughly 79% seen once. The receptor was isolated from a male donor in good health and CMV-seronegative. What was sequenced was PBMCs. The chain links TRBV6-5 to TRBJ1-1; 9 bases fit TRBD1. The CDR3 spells CASSPGQGAEAFF. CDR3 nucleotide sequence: TGTGCCAGCAGTCCGGGACAGGGAGCTGAAGCTTTCTTT.